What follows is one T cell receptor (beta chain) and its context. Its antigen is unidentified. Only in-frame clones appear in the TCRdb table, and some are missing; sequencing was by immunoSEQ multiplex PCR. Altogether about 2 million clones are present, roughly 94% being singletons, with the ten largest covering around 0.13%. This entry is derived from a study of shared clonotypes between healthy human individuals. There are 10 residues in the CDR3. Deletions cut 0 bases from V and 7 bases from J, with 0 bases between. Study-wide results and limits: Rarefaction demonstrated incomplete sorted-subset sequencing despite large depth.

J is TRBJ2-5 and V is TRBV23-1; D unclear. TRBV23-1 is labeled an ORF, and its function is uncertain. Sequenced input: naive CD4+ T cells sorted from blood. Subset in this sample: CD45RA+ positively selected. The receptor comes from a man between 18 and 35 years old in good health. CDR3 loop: CASSQSTQYF. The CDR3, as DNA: TGCGCCAGCAGTCAATCGACCCAGTACTTC.